These T cell receptor beta chains were read from a single sample in a study of cytomegalovirus exposure and HLA in healthy donors. Here immunoSEQ multiplex PCR was the method, and the copy in TCRdb shows in-frame clones only, minus some. The sample has some 85,000 clones; nearly 80% are singletons. The sequenced sample consisted of PBMCs. The receptors come from a woman between 40 and 55 years old in good health and CMV-seropositive. Each CDR3 is given with its conserved first and last residue. Each record gives: V gene, J gene, D gene, clone size, CDR3 protein, CDR3 DNA. The D gene is left open where the match is weak. The size field is filled for only some rows; it gives once, few, many or a size class.

TRBV2,TRBJ1-2,.,.,CASSAQSNGYTF,TGTGCCAGCAGTGCCCAATCTAATGGCTACACCTTC
TRBV4-3,TRBJ1-6,TRBD1,.,CASSQDRGQGFSNSPLHF,TGCGCCAGCAGCCAAGATAGGGGACAGGGATTCTCTAATTCACCCCTCCACTTT
TRBV2,TRBJ2-7,.,once,CASTAQGYEQYF,TGTGCCAGCACTGCACAGGGATACGAGCAGTACTTC
TRBV6-6,TRBJ1-4,.,.,CASSYSARGQGLFF,TGTGCCAGCAGTTACTCGGCAAGGGGTCAGGGACTGTTTTTT
TRBV10-3,TRBJ2-1,.,.,CAISEGSGDYNEQFF,TGTGCCATCAGTGAAGGGTCAGGGGATTACAATGAGCAGTTCTTC
TRBV6-1,TRBJ2-3,TRBD2,.,CASSASSGRAPDTQYF,TGTGCCAGCAGTGCCTCTAGCGGGAGGGCCCCAGATACGCAGTATTTT
TRBV5-6,TRBJ2-3,.,.,CASSFVGKTDTQYF,TGTGCCAGCAGCTTTGTCGGGAAAACAGATACGCAGTATTTT
TRBV5-4,TRBJ1-6,.,.,CASSYGGSNNSPLHF,TGTGCCAGCAGCTACGGGGGGAGTAATAATTCACCCCTCCACTTT
TRBV19,TRBJ1-5,TRBD1,few,CASSPGTGGHQPQHF,TGTGCCAGTAGCCCCGGGACAGGGGGCCATCAGCCCCAGCATTTT
TRBV6-1,TRBJ2-7,TRBD2,many,CASSELAGGGEQYF,TGTGCCAGCAGTGAACTAGCGGGAGGGGGCGAGCAGTACTTC
TRBV7-9,TRBJ2-7,.,few,CASSSGAGYEQYF,TGTGCCAGCAGCTCTGGGGCCGGGTACGAGCAGTACTTC
TRBV28,TRBJ2-1,TRBD2,.,CASIGLVWSEQFF,TGTGCCAGCATCGGACTAGTGTGGAGTGAGCAGTTCTTC
TRBV4-2,TRBJ2-4,TRBD2,few,CASSPGGDIQYF,TGTGCCAGCAGCCCCGGGGGGGACATTCAGTACTTC
TRBV14,TRBJ2-7,TRBD1,.,CASSQSRDRGYEQYF,TGTGCCAGCAGCCAGAGCCGGGACAGGGGGTACGAGCAGTACTTC
TRBV9,TRBJ2-7,TRBD2,few,CASSVLAGGGEQYF,TGTGCCAGCAGCGTCCTAGCGGGAGGGGGTGAGCAGTACTTC
TRBV27,TRBJ1-4,.,.,CASSPGQSANEKLFF,TGTGCCAGCAGTCCCGGACAGTCCGCTAATGAAAAACTGTTTTTT
TRBV7-9,TRBJ2-1,.,.,CASSWRGGNEQFF,TGTGCCAGCAGCTGGCGGGGTGGCAATGAGCAGTTCTTC
TRBV7-2,TRBJ2-1,.,.,CASSLSGGRGWNNEQFF,TGTGCCAGCAGCTTAAGTGGTGGTCGGGGGTGGAACAATGAGCAGTTCTTC
TRBV6-5,TRBJ2-3,TRBD2,.,CASSTTSGRVDTQYF,TGTGCCAGCAGCACGACTAGCGGGAGGGTAGATACGCAGTATTTT
TRBV7-3,TRBJ2-5,TRBD2,.,CASSRGGTSRQETQYF,TGTGCCAGCAGCCGCGGCGGGACTAGCAGACAAGAGACCCAGTACTTC
TRBV21-1,TRBJ2-3,.,once,CASSPPEGASTDTQYF,TGTGCCAGCAGCCCACCTGAGGGGGCGAGCACAGATACGCAGTATTTT
TRBV10-3,TRBJ2-1,.,.,CATQDSGSYNEQFF,TGTGCCACACAAGACAGTGGCTCCTACAATGAGCAGTTCTTC
TRBV7-9,TRBJ1-5,TRBD1,.,CASSLGGAGGSNQPQHF,TGTGCCAGCAGCTTAGGGGGGGCAGGGGGTAGCAATCAGCCCCAGCATTTT
TRBV5-1,TRBJ2-1,.,few,CASSLSGGYNEQFF,TGCGCCAGCAGCTTGTCCGGCGGATACAATGAGCAGTTCTTC
TRBV7-2,TRBJ2-1,TRBD2,.,CASSFSAGAYNEQFF,TGTGCCAGCAGCTTCTCGGCGGGAGCTTACAATGAGCAGTTCTTC
TRBV7-9,TRBJ2-7,.,.,CASSSKPNEQYF,TGTGCCAGCAGCTCGAAGCCGAACGAGCAGTACTTC
TRBV6-1,TRBJ1-1,.,few,CASSEGGALNTEAFF,TGTGCCAGCAGTGAGGGGGGGGCGTTGAACACTGAAGCTTTCTTT
TRBV7-6,TRBJ2-7,TRBD2,.,CASSLAGLAGDSSYEQYF,TGTGCCAGCAGCTTAGCGGGACTAGCGGGGGATAGCTCCTACGAGCAGTACTTC
TRBV7-9,TRBJ2-7,.,once,CASSLAGNLYEQYF,TGTGCCAGCAGCTTGGCGGGAAACCTCTACGAGCAGTACTTC
TRBV7-2,TRBJ1-4,.,.,CASSLQRVGGLFF,TGTGCCAGCAGCCTACAGAGGGTAGGAGGACTGTTTTTT
TRBV29-1,TRBJ1-2,TRBD1,.,CSVEGTGGSFGYTF,TGCAGCGTTGAGGGGACAGGGGGTAGTTTTGGCTACACCTTC
TRBV5-4,TRBJ2-5,.,.,CASSFEAATQYF,TGTGCCAGCAGCTTTGAGGCAGCGACCCAGTACTTC
TRBV4-2,TRBJ2-3,.,once,CASSQDGNRVDTDTQYF,TGTGCCAGCAGCCAAGATGGGAACAGGGTAGACACAGATACGCAGTATTTT
TRBV5-1,TRBJ1-1,.,.,CASSLAAGTEAFF,TGCGCCAGCAGCTTGGCCGCGGGCACTGAAGCTTTCTTT
TRBV11-3,TRBJ1-1,TRBD1,.,CASGPAGTANTEAFF,TGTGCCAGCGGCCCAGCCGGGACAGCGAACACTGAAGCTTTCTTT
TRBV11-2,TRBJ1-1,TRBD1,once,CASSWGQGPGTEAFF,TGTGCCAGCAGCTGGGGACAGGGGCCGGGGACTGAAGCTTTCTTT
TRBV11-2,TRBJ2-7,TRBD2,.,CASSLDLGGIEQYF,TGTGCCAGCAGCTTAGATCTCGGGGGGATCGAGCAGTACTTC
TRBV19,TRBJ1-5,TRBD1,.,CASSTGTASNQPQHF,TGTGCCAGTAGTACTGGGACAGCAAGCAATCAGCCCCAGCATTTT
TRBV5-8,TRBJ1-6,.,few,CASSLSHGPGSPLHF,TGTGCCAGCAGCTTGAGCCACGGCCCAGGATCACCCCTCCACTTT
TRBV19,TRBJ1-1,.,.,CASSIDGRIHAFF,TGTGCCAGTAGTATAGATGGGAGGATACATGCTTTCTTT